Listed below are T cell receptor beta chains from one sample, sequenced in a study of breast tumors, draining lymph nodes, adjacent tissues. TCRdb ran MiXCR on the multiplex PCR reads and lists one entry per CDR3 protein. The sample has about 220,000 distinct CDR3 sequences; under 35% are singletons. Input material: axillary lymph node tissue. The receptors derive from a female donor with breast cancer. Some clones in this sample may be carry-over from other donors' samples. The CDR3 runs from the conserved cysteine through the conserved F or W. The order of the fields is V gene, J gene, CDR3 protein.

TRBV2	TRBJ2-3	CASSEEGTGKDTQYF
TRBV24-1	TRBJ2-1	CATSLGQGAEEQFF
TRBV18	TRBJ2-5	CASSLGPRGRETQYF
TRBV12-3/TRBV12-4	TRBJ2-1	CASSRLAGSLNEQFF
TRBV30	TRBJ1-2	CAWSVRVNYGYTF
TRBV10-3	TRBJ1-2	CATGQGYHGYTF
TRBV20-1	TRBJ2-5	CSARGARRGARETQYF
TRBV28	TRBJ2-3	CAVTGNTDTQYF
TRBV6-1	TRBJ2-1	CASKEIVPARIYNEQFF
TRBV5-1	TRBJ2-3	CASSLHTDTQYF
TRBV5-1	TRBJ2-1	CASSRVSSYNEQFF
TRBV5-8	TRBJ1-2	CASSQTRTYGYTF
TRBV9	TRBJ2-7	CASSAYTSGLDEQYF
TRBV20-1	TRBJ2-7	CSALRGGAYEQYF
TRBV7-6	TRBJ1-3	CASSKVQGVGNTIYF
TRBV19	TRBJ1-2	CASRIRDRENGYTF
TRBV27	TRBJ1-5	CASSPSGRFRQPQHF
TRBV29-1	TRBJ1-2	CSVELDLYGYTF
TRBV19	TRBJ2-7	CASSVGADLENYEQYF
TRBV20-1	TRBJ2-3	CSAIPGGTGVGTDTQYF
TRBV20-1	TRBJ1-2	CSAPQGAFGTTF
TRBV7-9	TRBJ2-7	CASSLSSVRVHEQYF
TRBV24-1	TRBJ2-5	CATSPGRETQYF
TRBV19	TRBJ1-6	CASSRRTEFAYNSPLHF
TRBV10-2	TRBJ2-1	CASRPPRASEQFF
TRBV12-3/TRBV12-4	TRBJ1-2	CASSLGRTGYTF
TRBV6-2/TRBV6-3	TRBJ2-3	CASRVGSGGTDTQYF
TRBV20-1	TRBJ1-5	CSANIVVGHEHF
TRBV7-6	TRBJ1-4	CASRAVDRPGKLFF
TRBV24-1	TRBJ2-3	CATSDLLLAGGPDTQYF
TRBV19	TRBJ2-3	CASSMYTSPDTQYF
TRBV12-3/TRBV12-4	TRBJ2-6	CASSLRNSGANVLTF
TRBV20-1	TRBJ2-7	CSARDRGGGANLHEQYF
TRBV7-3	TRBJ2-1	CASSLTRGPDNEQFF
TRBV19	TRBJ1-6	CASSTPGVTYNSPLHF
TRBV5-1	TRBJ1-6	CASSLRGAKSPLHF
TRBV30	TRBJ2-1	CAWTPIGRGNYERFF
TRBV9	TRBJ2-5	CASSGNQETQYF
TRBV5-1	TRBJ2-1	CASSPQQGGEQFF
TRBV10-3	TRBJ2-7	CAISEPMTGYEQYF
TRBV20-1	TRBJ1-2	CSAPRGVYGRTF
TRBV28	TRBJ2-7	CASSLFDMNYEQYF
TRBV11-3	TRBJ2-3	CASSLDSVTDTQYF
TRBV7-9	TRBJ2-1	CASSASGLAGVNEQFF
TRBV6-6	TRBJ2-7	CASSYSSAYEQYF
TRBV7-9	TRBJ2-6	CASSFPPTGGGANVLTF
TRBV2	TRBJ2-3	CASSDRQSTDTQYF
TRBV5-1	TRBJ2-3	CASSSGLAGGASTDTQYF
TRBV6-5	TRBJ2-7	CASSDTGTVSYEQYF
TRBV5-6	TRBJ1-2	CASSLEGGAYGYTF
TRBV7-9	TRBJ2-7	CASSLVGAGYEQYF
TRBV6-1	TRBJ2-3	CASSQIGGPDTQYF
TRBV19	TRBJ1-2	CASSIGGSTGDGYTF
TRBV27	TRBJ2-2	CASSLMRSSNTGELFF
TRBV5-5	TRBJ2-7	CASSLAWDYEQYF
TRBV3-1	TRBJ1-2	CASSQDRGTPSTF
TRBV4-3	TRBJ2-7	CASSQDRRIAYEHYF
TRBV13	TRBJ2-5	CASSLRGPAKSQYF
TRBV11-2	TRBJ2-7	CASSSGTGSGLAGGYEQYF
TRBV28	TRBJ2-7	CASSVTGTGAYEQYF